Below are 30 T cell receptor beta chains sequenced from a single sample in a study of blood T cell repertoires in COVID-19. Libraries were prepared by immunoSEQ multiplex PCR; TCRdb keeps only in-frame clonotypes and omits some of them. This repertoire shows some 340,000 clones, over 70% found once; its top ten account for just under 3%. Sequenced: peripheral blood. The origin of the receptors is a man younger than 40 with active or convalescent COVID-19.

The chain carries TRBV14 and TRBJ2-1; D perhaps matches TRBD2 (6 bases). V was pared by 3 bases and J by 10 bases, with 16 bases between. CDR3 length: 14 amino acids. CDR1 and CDR2 (germline): SGHDN, FVKESK. The DNA of the CDR3 is TGTGCCAGCAGCCAGGCCGGTGGGGGGATAGAGCAGTTCTTC. Its protein product is CASSQAGGGIEQFF.

The chain carries TRBV14 and TRBJ2-2; possibly TRBD1 for D (6 bases). Germline V gives CDR1 SGHDN, CDR2 FVKESK. Trimming removed 4 bases at V and 4 bases at J, with 13 bases between. The CDR3 runs 15 residues. The CDR3, as DNA: TGTGCCAGCAGCCGAGTGGGGGCGGCCACCGGGGAGCTGTTTTTT. It encodes CASSRVGAATGELFF.

The chain links TRBV29-1 to TRBJ2-5, with D unclear. V lost 4 bases, J lost 5 bases, and 5 bases lay in between. Germline lookup yields CDR1 SQVTM and CDR2 ANQGSEA. CDR3 size: 10 residues. The CDR3 spells CSVGAETQYF. The CDR3 DNA reads as TGCAGCGTTGGGGCGGAGACCCAGTACTTC. The full variable domain, its missing parts supplied by reference TRBV29-1 and TRBJ2-5, is SAVISQKPSRDICQRGTSLTIQCQVDSQVTMMFWYRQQPGQSLTLIATANQGSEATYESGFVIDKFPISRPNLTFSTLTVSNMSPEDSSIYLCSVGAETQYFGPGTRLLVL.

The chain recombines TRBV5-1 with TRBJ2-7; D is possibly TRBD2 (7 bases). V was pared by 0 bases and J by 3 bases, with 16 bases between. This CDR3 has 16 amino acids. Germline V gives CDR1 SGHRS, CDR2 YFSETQ. In DNA, the CDR3 is TGCGCCAGCAGCTTGGGGTCGGCGGGGGCCAACTACGAGCAGTACTTC. It encodes CASSLGSAGANYEQYF.

The rearrangement links TRBV3-1 (or the pseudogene TRBV3-2) to TRBJ2-7, with 10 bases aligning to TRBD2. From germline, CDR1 is LGHDT and CDR2 YNNKEL (reference sequence). After removal of 4 bases from V and 7 bases from J, the junction contained 13 bases not matched to a gene. This CDR3 is built from 16 residues. CDR3 sequence reads: CASSPLGLAGVGEQYF. The CDR3 region has the DNA TGTGCCAGCAGCCCCCTTGGGCTAGCGGGAGTTGGAGAGCAGTACTTC.

V is TRBV30 and J is TRBJ1-5, with no clear D. This CDR3 comprises 13 residues. CDR1 GTSNPN and CDR2 SVGIG come from the germline V gene (reference sequence). Between the trimmed V and J ends, which lost 1 base and 5 bases, there was a span of 9 bases. Written as DNA, the CDR3 is TGTGCCTGGAGTGGTACGGTTCATCAGCCCCAGCATTTT. Residues: CAWSGTVHQPQHF.

This rearrangement joins TRBV19 to TRBJ1-5; D gene uncertain. The CDR3 has 16 amino acids. Trimming left V 1 base short and J 3 bases short, with 13 bases between. The germline V gene has CDR1 LNHDA and CDR2 SQIVND (reference sequence). The CDR3: CASSIVAGPLNQPQHF. The CDR3 DNA is TGTGCCAGTAGTATAGTTGCAGGCCCGCTCAATCAGCCCCAGCATTTT.

The chain combines TRBV2 with TRBJ2-3; perhaps TRBD2 as D (5 bases). Germline CDR1 and CDR2: SNHLY and FYNNEI. This CDR3 comprises 15 residues. V gave up 6 bases and J gave up 0 bases, with 13 bases separating them. The CDR3 region is CASRGEGASTDTQYF. The CDR3 nucleotides read TGTGCCAGCAGGGGAGAGGGAGCTAGCACAGATACGCAGTATTTT.

The chain is built from TRBV10-3 and TRBJ1-6; 7 nucleotides agree with TRBD1. The germline V gene has CDR1 ENHRY and CDR2 SYGVKD. V dropped 6 bases and J dropped 7; count of bases not matched to a gene: 6. This CDR3 has 14 amino acids. CDR3 in DNA: TGTGCCATCAGGGCCGGGACAGACAATTCACCCCTCCACTTT. Translation: CAIRAGTDNSPLHF.

V and J are TRBV5-6 and TRBJ1-2; 8 nucleotides line up with TRBD1. The CDR3 consists of 14 residues. J lost 3 bases, V lost 0 bases, and 1 base had no gene match. Looked up from germline, CDR1 is SGHDT and CDR2 is YYEEEE. CDR3 residues: CASSLGDRYYGYTF. The CDR3 nucleotides read TGTGCCAGCAGCTTGGGGGACAGGTACTATGGCTACACCTTC.

This sequence joins TRBV7-9 and TRBJ2-5; 7 positions match TRBD1. The CDR3 sequence is 15 residues long. V lost 1 base, J lost 0 bases, and 2 bases stayed unmatched. Germline assignment: CDR1 SEHNR and CDR2 FQNEAQ (reference sequence). In DNA, the CDR3 is TGTGCCAGCAGCTTAGGGGACAGATACCAAGAGACCCAGTACTTC. It encodes CASSLGDRYQETQYF.

The genes are TRBV9 and TRBJ1-5; D call uncertain. V shed 2 bases and J shed 7 bases, with 10 bases lying between them. Germline V CDR1 and CDR2: SGDLS, YYNGEE. CDR3 length: 13 residues. The CDR3 loop reads CASSVSGRQPQHF. In DNA, the CDR3 is TGTGCCAGCAGCGTCTCCGGTCGGCAGCCCCAGCATTTT.

J is TRBJ2-1 and V is TRBV10-3, with 14 bases fitting TRBD2. Germline values: CDR1 ENHRY, CDR2 SYGVKD. CDR3 length: 14 amino acids. With V trimmed by 10 bases and J by 8 bases, 7 bases remained unmatched. The CDR3 loop reads CASGTSGGGHEQFF. In DNA form, the CDR3 reads TGTGCCAGTGGGACTAGCGGGGGAGGGCATGAGCAGTTCTTC.

The J gene is TRBJ2-7, the V gene TRBV9; 8 nucleotides agree with TRBD1. J lost 0 bases, V lost 4 bases, and 6 bases had no gene match. The germline V gene has CDR1 SGDLS and CDR2 YYNGEE. This CDR3 is built from 15 residues. The DNA for the CDR3 is TGTGCCAGCAGCCCCAGGACAGGGAGCTCCTACGAGCAGTACTTC. This translates into CASSPRTGSSYEQYF. Variable domain in full (rest from reference TRBV9 and TRBJ2-7): DSGVTQTPKHLITATGQRVTLRCSPRSGDLSVYWYQQSLDQGLQFLIQYYNGEERAKGNILERFSAQQFPDLHSELNLSSLELGDSALYFCASSPRTGSSYEQYFGPGTRLTVT.

The chain couples TRBV27 to TRBJ1-4; TRBD1 might be the D (5 bases). V was cut by 5 bases and J by 7 bases, with 17 bases left in between. The CDR3 extends over 15 amino acids. Per germline, CDR1 MNHEY and CDR2 SMNVEV (reference sequence). Written as DNA, the CDR3 is TGTGCCAGCAGTCTCGGGGGTCGAATTGGTGAAAAACTGTTTTTT. Translation gives CASSLGGRIGEKLFF.

The chain employs TRBV28 and TRBJ2-7, with 7 bases matching TRBD1. The CDR3 has 15 residues. Germline V gives CDR1 MDHEN, CDR2 SYDVKM. V gave up 6 bases and J gave up 9 bases; unmatched junction bases: 17. The chain's CDR3 is CASSPTTGKGEVQYF. The DNA for the CDR3 is TGTGCCAGCAGCCCAACGACAGGGAAGGGAGAGGTGCAGTACTTC.

The genes are TRBV6-5 and TRBJ2-1; D possibly corresponds to TRBD1 (5 bases). The CDR3 is 12 amino acids. Germline V lookup: CDR1 MNHEY, CDR2 SVGAGI. V lost 3 bases and J 8 bases, leaving 8 bases between the germline ends. The DNA of the CDR3 is TGTGCCAGCAGTTATGGGGCAGATGAGCAGTTCTTC. Encoded protein: CASSYGADEQFF.

The chain joins TRBV2 to TRBJ2-2; TRBD1 is a possible D gene (6 bases). Trimming took 0 bases from V and 0 from J, leaving 11 bases between them. The length of the CDR3 is 17 residues. Germline V gene sequence: CDR1 SNHLY, CDR2 FYNNEI. In DNA form, the CDR3 reads TGTGCCAGCAGTGAAGCACAGGACAGCCCGAACACCGGGGAGCTGTTTTTT. Its translation is CASSEAQDSPNTGELFF.

Here the CDR3 reads CASSDLQREAYYEQYF. The CDR3 region has the DNA TGTGCCAGCAGCGATCTTCAGCGGGAGGCTTACTACGAGCAGTACTTC. This sequence joins TRBV21-1 and TRBJ2-7; no DNA check was done on the table's D call, TRBD2. TRBV21-1 is a pseudogene segment. This CDR3 region has 16 residues.

V usage is TRBV27 and J usage is TRBJ2-5; 8 bases are shared with TRBD1. The CDR3 runs 13 residues. Germline-derived CDR1 and CDR2 are MNHEY and SMNVEV (reference sequence). Trimming cost V 6 bases and J 5 bases; bases outside gene matches: 5. In nucleotides, the CDR3 is TGTGCCAGCAGCCAAAGGACAGGGGAGACCCAGTACTTC. Its protein product is CASSQRTGETQYF.

V gene TRBV9 combines with J gene TRBJ1-3; D unresolved. This CDR3 spans 15 amino acids. CDR1 and CDR2 from the germline V gene are SGDLS and YYNGEE. Deletions cut 4 bases from V and 3 bases from J, with 14 bases between. CDR3 region: CASSPGQTHGNTIYF. The CDR3 bases are TGTGCCAGCAGCCCAGGCCAGACCCATGGAAACACCATATATTTT.

V and J are TRBV10-3 and TRBJ1-4; a weak D match, TRBD1 (5 bases). The CDR3 has 13 residues. V dropped 2 bases and J dropped 11 bases, with 12 bases sitting between them. CDR1 is ENHRY and CDR2 is SYGVKD in the germline V gene. CDR3 bases: TGTGCCATCAGTGAGGGGGGGATGAGGAAACTGTTTTTT. Translation: CAISEGGMRKLFF.

The rearrangement uses TRBV11-2 and TRBJ2-1, with TRBD2 as a possible D gene (6 bases). V lost 3 bases and J 4 bases, leaving 22 bases between the germline ends. The length of the CDR3 is 18 residues. The germline gives CDR1 SGHAT, CDR2 FQNNGV. The CDR3 sequence: CASSFGWGAGTHYNEQFF. DNA for the CDR3: TGTGCCAGCAGCTTTGGTTGGGGAGCCGGGACTCATTACAATGAGCAGTTCTTC.

This chain connects TRBV4-1 to TRBJ1-5; possible D gene TRBD1, 6 bases. This CDR3 region has 18 residues. Germline-derived CDR1 and CDR2 are MGHRA and YSYEKL. Trimming removed 0 bases from V and 0 bases from J, with 15 bases in between. Here the CDR3 DNA reads TGCGCCAGCAGCCAAGATGCGCGGACAGACTATAGCAATCAGCCCCAGCATTTT. This sequence encodes CASSQDARTDYSNQPQHF.

This clone was counted between two and nine times. The rearrangement joins TRBV7-2 to TRBJ1-3, with unresolved D. The CDR3 has 12 amino acids. CDR1 and CDR2 from the germline V gene are SGHTA and FQGNSA. Trimming removed 5 bases at V and 4 bases at J, with 6 bases between. CDR3 DNA: TGTGCCAGCAGCCTGCGGGGAAACACCATATATTTT. As protein: CASSLRGNTIYF.

This chain connects TRBV15 to TRBJ1-1; 8 positions match TRBD1. Losses at the gene ends were 0 bases for V and 3 bases for J; bases not matched to a gene: 3. Germline lookup yields CDR1 LNHNV and CDR2 YYDKDF (reference sequence). CDR3 size: 15 residues. Here the CDR3 reads CATSRDQGADTEAFF. CDR3 bases: TGTGCCACCAGCAGAGACCAGGGGGCGGACACTGAAGCTTTCTTT.

This clone was found once. V gene TRBV5-1 combines with J gene TRBJ1-6; D gene unclear. Germline V gives CDR1 SGHRS, CDR2 YFSETQ. The CDR3 contains 13 residues. V was trimmed by 8 bases and J by 9 bases, leaving 15 bases between them. CDR3 residues: CASSSPLGSPLHF. CDR3 bases: TGCGCCAGTTCGAGCCCTCTAGGTTCACCCCTCCACTTT.

The chain recombines TRBV25-1 with TRBJ2-1, with TRBD1 as a possible D gene (5 bases). CDR1 MGHDK and CDR2 SYGVNS come from the germline V gene. V gave up 5 bases and J gave up 3 bases, with 8 bases separating them. The length of the CDR3 is 13 residues. CDR3 amino acids: CASSQGFYNEQFF. The CDR3 DNA reads TGTGCCAGCAGTCAGGGATTCTACAATGAGCAGTTCTTC. The full variable domain, with the rest looked up from reference TRBV25-1 and TRBJ2-1, is EADIYQTPRYLVIGTGKKITLECSQTMGHDKMYWYQQDPGMELHLIHYSYGVNSTEKGDLSSESTVSRIRTEHFPLTLESARPSHTSQYLCASSQGFYNEQFFGPGTRLTVL.

The chain employs TRBV7-9 and TRBJ1-2; TRBD1 might be the D (5 bases). V lost 5 bases to trimming and J lost 3 bases, with 16 bases between them. Germline loops: CDR1 SEHNR, CDR2 FQNEAQ (reference sequence). This CDR3 has 15 amino acids. CDR3 in DNA: TGTGCCAGCAGCCCAACAGGTGGCAGAGACTATGGCTACACCTTC. Translated, it gives CASSPTGGRDYGYTF.

The chain joins TRBV18 to TRBJ1-1, with D possibly being TRBD1 (6 bases). Deletions cut 3 bases from V and 1 base from J, with 21 bases between. In germline, CDR1 is KGHSH, CDR2 LQKENI. The CDR3 has 18 residues. The CDR3 sequence: CASSPQGPNTGTNTEAFF. In DNA, the CDR3 is TGTGCCAGCTCACCTCAGGGGCCCAACACCGGGACGAACACTGAAGCTTTCTTT.